This TCR beta chain was captured in a study of T-cell reconstitution after alpha-beta-depleted transplantation in children. This clonotype was counted a single time. Its antigen remains unidentified. One end of the junction fails to match germline, which may point to a read error. Looked up from germline, CDR1 is DFQATT and CDR2 is SNEGSKA (reference sequence). The CDR3 contains 14 residues. Study outcomes and limitations: The study traced high day-60 TCRbeta diversity in some patients to surviving recipient T cells and thymic progenitors.

A TCRbeta library incorporating unique molecular identifiers was prepared. MiXCR, applied by TCRdb to the PCR reads, yields one record per CDR3 protein. Of about 980,000 distinct CDR3 sequences listed, 25% to 30% are singletons. This sequence joins TRBV20-1 and TRBJ2-2; the match to TRBD2 covers 8 bases. The receptor's source is a boy under two years old who had a stem cell transplant for SCID, so the T cells may come from the graft donor. Sequenced here: PBMCs, mostly from graft donor cells, sampled 360 days after TCRalphabeta/CD19-depleted stem cell transplant. Written as DNA, the CDR3 is TGCCGTGCTGTCGGACTAGCCGGCACCGGGGAGCTGTTTTTT. It is translated as CRAVGLAGTGELFF.